This T cell receptor (beta chain) is from a study of blood T cells in healthy people across ages. Whole-study context: Per two T cells, about one barcoded beta molecule was captured through template switching.

There are a few counts of this clonotype. A second PCR, run for about 7 to 11 cycles, used a sample-barcoded 5' primer plus a J-beta primer mix. Each CDR3 protein is one row after TCRdb ran MiXCR on the 5' RACE reads. The sample carries about 1.7 million distinct CDR3 sequences, about 30% recorded once. The CDR3 is 17 amino acids. After removal of 4 bases from V and 3 bases from J, the junction contained 12 bases not matched to a gene. CDR1 is SGHRS, CDR2 YFSETQ, per germline. Sequences were obtained from blood. J is TRBJ2-3 and V is TRBV5-1; 9 bases map to TRBD2. The receptor comes from a woman aged 25-40 years in good health. CDR3 coding DNA: TGCGCCAGCAGCCCCTATCTAGCGGGAAGGGGAACAGATACGCAGTATTTT. Translating gives CASSPYLAGRGTDTQYF.